The 31 T cell receptor beta chains in this list originate from one sample, sequenced in a study of cytotoxic CD8 clonotypes in ibrutinib-treated CLL. Sequenced by immunoSEQ multiplex PCR; TCRdb stores in-frame clones only, minus some. This sample has over 150,000 clones, with roughly 86% found just once. Sequencing was performed on PBMCs, taken after 12 months of ibrutinib treatment. The receptor source for this set is a human donor with chronic lymphocytic leukemia.

This clone has only a few counts. The same CDR3 is also encoded by other DNA sequences in this sample. The DNA for the CDR3 is TGTGCCAGCAGTGCGATTAACTATGGCTACACCTTC. This sequence encodes CASSAINYGYTF. The chain couples TRBV28 to TRBJ1-2; D is undetermined. The germline V and J ends were trimmed by 5 bases and 1 base, with 5 bases remaining between them. The CDR3 has 12 amino acids. In germline, CDR1 is MDHEN, CDR2 SYDVKM.

The chain combines TRBV6-5 with TRBJ1-3; TRBD1 is a possible D gene (5 bases). This CDR3 has 15 amino acids. Germline lookup yields CDR1 MNHEY and CDR2 SVGAGI. Trimming took 3 bases from V and 1 from J, leaving 10 bases between them. This CDR3 is CASSYRGISGNTIYF. For the CDR3, the DNA is TGTGCCAGCAGTTATCGGGGGATTTCTGGAAACACCATATATTTT.

The CDR3 sequence: CASGRQGSGANVLTF. CDR3 sequence (DNA): TGTGCCAGCGGCAGACAGGGATCTGGGGCCAACGTCCTGACTTTC. This chain uses TRBV28 with TRBJ2-6, with 7 positions matching TRBD1. CDR3 length equals 15 residues. The V gene end was trimmed by 8 bases and the J gene end by 1 base; junction bases not matched to a gene: 5. Germline CDR1 and CDR2: MDHEN and SYDVKM.

The V and J genes are TRBV5-6 and TRBJ2-3, with D uncertain. V was pared by 0 bases and J by 5 bases, with 13 bases between. Germline CDR1 and CDR2: SGHDT and YYEEEE. The CDR3 extends over 15 amino acids. The CDR3 DNA is TGTGCCAGCAGCTTGGGACGAGCGAAGTTAGATACGCAGTATTTT. It translates to CASSLGRAKLDTQYF.

V usage is TRBV10-2 and J usage is TRBJ1-1; D unresolved. The CDR3 sequence is 14 residues long. The V gene's germline CDR1 is WSHSY and CDR2 SAAADI. V was clipped by 3 bases and J by 1 base, with 9 bases between them. The CDR3 is CASSDAFGNTEAFF. Here the CDR3 DNA reads TGCGCCAGCAGTGATGCTTTCGGGAACACTGAAGCTTTCTTT.

The chain employs TRBV7-9 and TRBJ2-7, with no clear D. This CDR3 contains 14 residues. Germline V CDR1 and CDR2: SEHNR, FQNEAQ (reference sequence). Trimming cost V 2 bases and J 0 bases, with 8 bases left between them. Here the CDR3 DNA reads TGTGCCAGCAGCTTAATGGAGTTCTCCTACGAGCAGTACTTC. Its protein is CASSLMEFSYEQYF.

V is TRBV28 and J is TRBJ1-1, with 8 bases aligning to TRBD1. The CDR3 runs 15 residues. V shed 8 bases, J shed 4 bases, and the junction held 12 bases outside the gene matches. The germline V gene has CDR1 MDHEN and CDR2 SYDVKM. The CDR3 DNA reads TGTGCCAGCGCACCCAGGGGGCTATGGGTCACTGAAGCTTTCTTT. Its translation is CASAPRGLWVTEAFF. Variable domain in full (rest from reference TRBV28 and TRBJ1-1): DVKVTQSSRYLVKRTGEKVFLECVQDMDHENMFWYRQDPGLGLRLIYFSYDVKMKEKGDIPEGYSVSREKKERFSLILESASTNQTSMYLCASAPRGLWVTEAFFGQGTRLTVV.

This clone showed up just a few times. The chain is built from TRBV14 and TRBJ1-6; the match to TRBD1 covers 9 bases. The V gene end was trimmed by 4 bases and the J gene end by 10 bases; junction bases not matched to a gene: 11. Germline CDR1 is SGHDN and CDR2 is FVKESK. This CDR3 is 16 amino acids long. The CDR3 DNA reads as TGTGCCAGCAGCCCCTTTGGACAGGGGCGGAGATCACCCCTCCACTTT. Protein sequence: CASSPFGQGRRSPLHF.

The chain couples TRBV29-1 to TRBJ1-1; TRBD1 is a possible D gene (5 bases). Germline lookup yields CDR1 SQVTM and CDR2 ANQGSEA. CDR3 length equals 12 residues. V was clipped by 2 bases and J by 4 bases, with 8 bases between them. The CDR3: CSVEMGGTEAFF. The CDR3 bases are TGCAGCGTTGAAATGGGGGGCACTGAAGCTTTCTTT. The full variable domain, rest sourced from reference TRBV29-1 and TRBJ1-1, is SAVISQKPSRDICQRGTSLTIQCQVDSQVTMMFWYRQQPGQSLTLIATANQGSEATYESGFVIDKFPISRPNLTFSTLTVSNMSPEDSSIYLCSVEMGGTEAFFGQGTRLTVV.

The chain couples TRBV6-1 to TRBJ2-5, with TRBD2 as a possible D gene (5 bases). Germline V gene sequence: CDR1 MNHNS, CDR2 SASEGT. V shed 6 bases and J shed 5 bases, with 13 bases lying between them. This CDR3 has 13 amino acids. CDR3 DNA sequence: TGTGCCAGCAGGGCAGGCCGGAGGGAGACCCAGTACTTC. Protein sequence: CASRAGRRETQYF.

V gene TRBV7-2 combines with J gene TRBJ2-4; D gene uncertain. V lost 1 base and J 8 bases, leaving 18 bases between the germline ends. This CDR3 region has 16 residues. Per germline, CDR1 SGHTA and CDR2 FQGNSA. DNA for the CDR3: TGTGCCAGCAGCTTAGGGGCTCAGCATGCTGGTTACATTCAGTACTTC. This sequence encodes CASSLGAQHAGYIQYF.

This clone occurred a few times. The chain carries TRBV18 and TRBJ2-7; D possibly corresponds to TRBD2 (6 bases). Germline CDR1 and CDR2: KGHSH and LQKENI. Deletions cut 2 bases from V and 4 bases from J, with 24 bases between. CDR3 length: 18 residues. CDR3 DNA: TGTGCCAGCTCACCATTAAGGGGCCGGGACTTTGCTGGTTACGAGCAGTACTTC. It codes for CASSPLRGRDFAGYEQYF.

This rearrangement joins TRBV2 to TRBJ2-1, with TRBD1 matching over 9 bases. The junction had 4 bases not matched to a gene; V was cut back by 7 bases and J by 9 bases. From germline, CDR1 is SNHLY and CDR2 FYNNEI. This CDR3 is 12 amino acids long. The CDR3 nucleotides read TGTGCCAGCAAACAGGGGGCGGGTGAGCAGTTCTTC. The encoded protein is CASKQGAGEQFF.

V gene TRBV4-2 combines with J gene TRBJ2-5; D is perhaps TRBD2 (5 bases). V lost 4 bases, J lost 3 bases, and 9 bases lay in between. This CDR3 spans 13 amino acids. Germline V lookup: CDR1 LGHNA, CDR2 YNFKEQ. The CDR3 loop reads CASSPGIEETQYF. Written as DNA, the CDR3 is TGTGCCAGCAGCCCCGGGATCGAAGAGACCCAGTACTTC.

CDR3 region: CASSPDRLNTEAFF. The CDR3 DNA sequence: TGTGCCAGCTCCCCCGACAGGTTGAACACTGAAGCTTTCTTT. V usage is TRBV18 and J usage is TRBJ1-1, with D maybe TRBD1 (6 bases). The V end was cut by 6 bases, the J end by 0 bases, with 11 bases between. The CDR3 has 14 amino acids. The V gene's germline CDR1 is KGHSH and CDR2 LQKENI.

Written as DNA, the CDR3 is TGCGCCAGCAGAGGACAGCTGGCCTCCGAAGCTTTCTTT. This sequence encodes CASRGQLASEAFF. The chain employs TRBV5-1 and TRBJ1-1, with D tentatively TRBD1 (6 bases). V was pared by 5 bases and J by 8 bases, with 16 bases between. CDR3 size: 13 residues. CDR1 SGHRS and CDR2 YFSETQ come from the germline V gene.

Points on this clone: Distinct nucleotide sequences in the sample also encode this CDR3. The chain employs TRBV11-2 and TRBJ2-5; 9 bases are a match to TRBD2. The CDR3 spans 16 residues. Losses at the gene ends were 3 bases for V and 1 base for J; bases not matched to a gene: 6. Germline CDR1 is SGHAT and CDR2 is FQNNGV. The CDR3 nucleotides are TGTGCCAGCAGCTTGGGAGCGGGGGGTATCCAAGAGACCCAGTACTTC. Its translation is CASSLGAGGIQETQYF.

The chain's CDR3 is CSVEGQGASGELFF. CDR3 nucleotide sequence: TGCAGCGTTGAGGGACAGGGGGCATCCGGGGAGCTGTTTTTT. J is TRBJ2-2 and V is TRBV29-1; 12 bases are shared with TRBD1. This CDR3 has 14 residues. The V gene end was trimmed by 3 bases and the J gene end by 6 bases; junction bases not matched to a gene: 2. The germline CDR1 and CDR2 sequences are SQVTM and ANQGSEA.

This clone was observed a single time. This chain uses TRBV5-1 with TRBJ2-2; a possible D gene is TRBD2 (6 bases). Germline V gene sequence: CDR1 SGHRS, CDR2 YFSETQ. The CDR3 has 16 amino acids. Deletions cut 0 bases from V and 1 base from J, with 10 bases between. The CDR3 DNA is TGCGCCAGCAGCTTGGCCGCGGGACGGAACACCGGGGAGCTGTTTTTT. It specifies CASSLAAGRNTGELFF.

This clone has only a few counts. This chain uses TRBV27 with TRBJ1-6; perhaps TRBD1 as D (6 bases). V was pared by 7 bases and J by 7 bases, with 14 bases between. This CDR3 has 14 amino acids. Germline V gene data show CDR1 as MNHEY and CDR2 as SMNVEV (reference sequence). The CDR3 nucleotides are TGTGCCAGCAACCCCAGGACAGCAAATTCACCCCTCCACTTT. As protein: CASNPRTANSPLHF.

The CDR3 bases are TGTGCCAGCAATTTTCCGGGGGCGCGGACTGAAGCTTTCTTT. Translation gives CASNFPGARTEAFF. The chain uses TRBV28 and TRBJ1-1, with D tentatively TRBD1 (6 bases). There are 14 residues in the CDR3. Germline loops: CDR1 MDHEN, CDR2 SYDVKM. Trimming shortened V by 7 bases and J by 5 bases, and 17 bases separated the two germline ends.

This clone came up once. V gene TRBV27 combines with J gene TRBJ1-6; maybe TRBD1 (5 bases). CDR1 is MNHEY, CDR2 SMNVEV, per germline (reference sequence). The CDR3 has 14 residues. The ends were cut back, 5 bases at V and 5 bases at J, with 10 bases in the middle. The CDR3 protein is CASSPGSHNSPLHF. DNA for the CDR3: TGTGCCAGCAGTCCAGGGTCACATAATTCACCCCTCCACTTT.

A note on this clone: This may stem from a read error, because a much larger clone lies one nucleotide away. This chain joins TRBV4-2 and TRBJ1-5, with D tentatively TRBD1 (5 bases). CDR3 length equals 15 residues. From germline, CDR1 is LGHNA and CDR2 YNFKEQ. The CDR3 is CDSSQDGQGGQPQHF. In nucleotides, the CDR3 is TGTGACAGCAGCCAAGATGGGCAGGGAGGTCAGCCCCAGCATTTT.

J is TRBJ1-6 and V is TRBV28; weak D call: TRBD1 (5 bases). This CDR3 is 15 amino acids long. Trimming removed 7 bases at V and 6 bases at J, with 16 bases between. Germline V gene sequence: CDR1 MDHEN, CDR2 SYDVKM. This chain's CDR3 is CASIDQGGRNSPLHF. In DNA form, the CDR3 reads TGTGCCAGCATTGACCAGGGAGGCCGTAATTCACCCCTCCACTTT.

This sequence joins TRBV6-6 and TRBJ1-5; TRBD1 matches at 9 bases. The CDR3 runs to 14 residues. The trim removed 6 bases at V and 1 base at J, leaving 1 base unmatched. Germline V gene lookup returns CDR1 MNHNY and CDR2 SVGAGI (reference sequence). CDR3: CASSGQGSNQPQHF. As DNA, the CDR3 is TGTGCCAGCAGCGGACAGGGGAGCAATCAGCCCCAGCATTTT.

The gene calls are TRBV10-3 and TRBJ1-6, with a weak D call TRBD1 (5 bases). From germline, CDR1 is ENHRY and CDR2 SYGVKD. This CDR3 has 15 amino acids. The V end was cut by 3 bases, the J end by 3 bases, with 9 bases between. The CDR3 is CAISDTGFYNSPLHF. In DNA, the CDR3 is TGTGCCATCAGTGACACAGGTTTCTATAATTCACCCCTCCACTTT.

The V call is TRBV2, the J call TRBJ2-3; 9 nucleotides match TRBD2. The CDR3 contains 14 residues. CDR1 and CDR2 from the germline V gene are SNHLY and FYNNEI. V lost 4 bases to trimming and J lost 4 bases; unmatched junction nucleotides: 3. CDR3: CASSGLAAADTQYF. The CDR3 nucleotides are TGTGCCAGCAGTGGACTAGCGGCGGCAGATACGCAGTATTTT.

This clone was counted between two and nine times. The chain employs TRBV4-2 and TRBJ2-3; D gene unclear. Germline lookup yields CDR1 LGHNA and CDR2 YNFKEQ. The CDR3 covers 14 residues. V gave up 0 bases and J gave up 2 bases, with 6 bases separating them. DNA for the CDR3: TGTGCCAGCAGCCAAGATCGGTACACAGATACGCAGTATTTT. Its translation: CASSQDRYTDTQYF.

This sequence joins TRBV5-4 and TRBJ1-2; D gene unclear. Between the trimmed V and J ends, which lost 3 bases and 3 bases, there was a span of 15 bases. In germline, CDR1 is SGHNT, CDR2 YYREEE (reference sequence). The CDR3 consists of 15 residues. The CDR3 is CASSSSGRYDYGYTF. CDR3 in DNA: TGTGCCAGCAGCTCCTCTGGGCGGTACGACTATGGCTACACCTTC.

This chain joins TRBV7-2 and TRBJ1-5; D is possibly TRBD1 (5 bases). There are 13 residues in the CDR3. Germline CDR1 is SGHTA and CDR2 is FQGNSA. The V gene lost 5 bases and the J gene lost 5 bases, with 10 bases spanning the gap. CDR3 loop: CASSPGADQPQHF. Here the CDR3 DNA reads TGTGCCAGCAGCCCTGGGGCGGATCAGCCCCAGCATTTT.

The rearrangement uses TRBV18 and TRBJ1-3, with D possibly matching TRBD1 (5 bases). The CDR3 runs 16 residues. Germline CDR1 reads KGHSH; CDR2 reads LQKENI. V lost 1 base and J 1 base, leaving 11 bases between the germline ends. CDR3 amino acids: CASSPLGQGSGNTIYF. CDR3 sequence (DNA): TGTGCCAGCTCACCACTTGGGCAGGGTTCTGGAAACACCATATATTTT. Filled out from reference TRBV18 and TRBJ1-3, the complete variable domain reads NAGVMQNPRHLVRRRGQEARLRCSPMKGHSHVYWYRQLPEEGLKFMVYLQKENIIDESGMPKERFSAEFPKEGPSILRIQQVVRGDSAAYFCASSPLGQGSGNTIYFGEGSWLTVV.